The present TCR beta chain was sequenced within a study of CD8+CD57+ T cells in acquired aplastic anemia. About this clonotype itself: Antigen: not known.

The study profiled TCR beta VDJ and CDR3 using genomic DNA as template. TCRdb used MiXCR to reprocess the reads, holding one entry per CDR3 protein. The data contain around 500,000 distinct CDR3 sequences, around 32% of them singletons. The study's findings and limits: Patients and controls shared twenty-nine CD8+ CDR3 sequences.

In patients chosen for sequencing, flow cytometry had shown CD8+CD57+ cell expansion. Patients were therapy-naive when their blood was sampled. From germline, CDR1 is SNHLY and CDR2 FYNNEI. The CDR3 is 16 residues long. Unmatched junction bases numbered 7, after V lost 6 bases and J lost 7 bases. The receptor's source is a human donor with aplastic anemia. V and J are TRBV2 and TRBJ1-6; 12 bases map to TRBD1. Sequenced sample: sorted CD4+, CD8+, or CD8+CD57+ T cells (not recorded which) from PBMCs. The DNA of the CDR3 is TGTGCCAGCAGCGCCGGGACAGGGGGCATGAATTCACCCCTCCACTTT. Translating gives CASSAGTGGMNSPLHF.